This T cell receptor (beta chain) was sequenced in a study of cytomegalovirus exposure and HLA in healthy donors. The PCR used 60 Vbeta and 13 Jbeta primers. This table comes from immunoSEQ multiplex PCR, and its TCRdb copy is limited to in-frame clones, with some not included. The sample data list tens of thousands of clones. This CDR3 is 15 amino acids long. The J segment lost 7 bases and the V segment lost 3 bases, leaving 8 bases of the junction unmatched. Germline CDR1 MNHEY, CDR2 SMNVEV (reference sequence). The chain recombines TRBV27 with TRBJ1-2, with 10 bases identical to TRBD1. Specimen: PBMCs. This TCR came from a male donor in good health and CMV-seropositive. The CDR3 loop reads CASSFGGTGESGYTF. The CDR3 bases are TGTGCCAGCAGTTTTGGAGGGACAGGGGAATCTGGCTACACCTTC.